The 31 T cell receptor beta chains below were found in one sample sequenced in a study of T cell repertoires in cytomegalovirus infection (dated by TCRdb to about 2019). No antigen has been assigned to these receptors. Sequencing instrument: Illumina HiSeq 1500. The public reads were run again by TCRdb, first through fastp at Q25 and then through MiXCR, and only productive beta chains were kept. Every entry covers one CDR3 protein and lists the most common genes and DNA from its rows. The sample table records some 320,000 distinct CDR3 sequences; just under 30% of these occur just once. The top ten clones comprise 20% of the sample. The sample's treatment or condition label, in plain terms: in vitro stimulation with specific CMV peptide epitopes to enrich CMV-specific T cells. The material sequenced was cultured PBMCs, taken from culture after CMV antigen stimulation. The receptors originated from a human donor in good health (CMV status not recorded). Some clones in this sample may be carry-over from other donors' samples.

The J gene is TRBJ1-4, the V gene TRBV12-3 or TRBV12-4; D ambiguous. V was clipped by 7 bases and J by 4 bases, with 10 bases between them. This CDR3 has 13 residues. In DNA form, the CDR3 reads TGTGCCAGCAAGGCTGAGGGTAATGAAAAACTGTTTTTT. Translating gives CASKAEGNEKLFF.

The chain links TRBV5-1 to TRBJ2-1; D is uncertain. This CDR3 comprises 12 residues. With 4 bases removed from V and 10 bases from J, the gap between germline ends came to 12 bases. Germline lookup yields CDR1 SGHRS and CDR2 YFSETQ. The CDR3 sequence is CASSPTPAEQFF. CDR3 nucleotide sequence: TGCGCCAGCAGCCCGACACCGGCCGAGCAGTTCTTC.

The rearrangement links TRBV27 to TRBJ2-3; no clear D. The CDR3 is 14 residues long. With 7 bases removed from V and 2 bases from J, the gap between germline ends came to 13 bases. CDR1 and CDR2 from the germline V gene are MNHEY and SMNVEV (reference sequence). CDR3 DNA sequence: TGTGCCAGCAAGAGTCGGGCGGCCACAGATACGCAGTATTTT. This codes for CASKSRAATDTQYF.

V is TRBV6-5 and J is TRBJ1-1; 7 bases line up with TRBD1. The CDR3 has 15 amino acids. In germline, CDR1 is MNHEY, CDR2 SVGAGI. Unmatched junction bases numbered 7, after V lost 5 bases and J lost 1 base. The CDR3: CASSKPGQKNTEAFF. CDR3 sequence (DNA): TGTGCCAGCAGTAAGCCGGGACAGAAGAACACTGAAGCTTTCTTT.

This clonotype has only a few counts. The chain links TRBV12-3 or TRBV12-4 to TRBJ2-3, with 9 positions matching TRBD1. Unmatched junction bases numbered 7, after V lost 6 bases and J lost 3 bases. The CDR3 spans 15 residues. This chain's CDR3 is CASSSAGTGTDTQYF. The DNA of the CDR3 is TGTGCCAGCAGCTCTGCCGGGACAGGGACAGATACGCAGTATTTT.

This clonotype was seen only a few times. This chain connects TRBV6-5 to TRBJ2-1; the D gene is possibly TRBD1 (6 bases). The V end lost 4 bases, the J end lost 9 bases, and 13 bases lay between the germline ends. The CDR3 sequence is 13 residues long. Germline assignment: CDR1 MNHEY and CDR2 SVGAGI. DNA for the CDR3: TGTGCCAGCAGTTTACCAGGGGAAGGTGAGCAGTTCTTC. Its translation is CASSLPGEGEQFF.

The V and J genes are TRBV7-9 and TRBJ1-1, with TRBD1 matching over 8 bases. Trimming at V came to 6 bases and at J to 5 bases, leaving 8 bases not matched to a gene. The CDR3 length is 14 residues. CDR1 and CDR2 from the germline V gene are SEHNR and FQNEAQ (reference sequence). CDR3 in amino acids: CASRRGQGWTEAFF. The CDR3 DNA follows: TGTGCCAGCAGACGAGGACAGGGCTGGACTGAAGCTTTCTTT. The entire variable domain, with the rest obtained from reference TRBV7-9 and TRBJ1-1, is as follows: DTGVSQNPRHKITKRGQNVTFRCDPISEHNRLYWYRQTLGQGPEFLTYFQNEAQLEKSRLLSDRFSAERPKGSFSTLEIQRTEQGDSAMYLCASRRGQGWTEAFFGQGTRLTVV.

There are a few counts of this clonotype. This chain connects TRBV7-2 to TRBJ1-5; 7 bases line up with TRBD1. V lost 1 base and J lost 4; bases outside the gene matches: 7. Germline V lookup: CDR1 SGHTA, CDR2 FQGNSA. CDR3 length: 16 amino acids. The CDR3 coding sequence is TGTGCCAGCAGCTTAGATAGGGACAGAGTAAATCAGCCCCAGCATTTT. Translation: CASSLDRDRVNQPQHF.

The chain uses TRBV7-9 and TRBJ1-1; D is possibly TRBD1 (6 bases). CDR3 length: 10 amino acids. V shed 8 bases and J shed 8 bases, with 9 bases lying between them. Germline CDR1 SEHNR, CDR2 FQNEAQ (reference sequence). CDR3 region: CASSGQEAFF. The CDR3 nucleotides read TGTGCCAGCTCCGGACAGGAAGCTTTCTTT.

This clonotype was detected only a few times. This chain uses TRBV11-2 with TRBJ2-7; D is possibly TRBD1 (5 bases). Trimming took 4 bases from V and 7 from J, leaving 17 bases between them. Germline assignment: CDR1 SGHAT and CDR2 FQNNGV. This CDR3 comprises 14 residues. CDR3 sequence reads: CASSSPLTVREQYF. CDR3 nucleotide sequence: TGTGCCAGCAGCTCACCCTTGACAGTACGAGAGCAGTACTTC.

The chain joins TRBV7-8 to TRBJ2-7; tentative D call: TRBD2 (5 bases). The CDR3 is 15 residues long. CDR1 is SGHVS and CDR2 is FQNEAQ in the germline V gene. The germline V and J ends were trimmed by 0 bases and 0 bases, with 9 bases remaining between them. CDR3 loop: CASSLARTASYEQYF. The CDR3 DNA reads as TGTGCCAGCAGCTTAGCCAGGACTGCCTCCTACGAGCAGTACTTC.

The rearrangement joins TRBV2 to TRBJ2-3, with 11 bases identical to TRBD1. Germline values: CDR1 SNHLY, CDR2 FYNNEI. The CDR3 covers 14 residues. V was pared by 10 bases and J by 6 bases, with 9 bases of the junction left unmatched. The CDR3 sequence: CATNRGTGGDTQYF. The CDR3 coding sequence is TGTGCCACCAATCGCGGGACAGGGGGTGATACGCAGTATTTT. Variable domain in full (rest from reference TRBV2 and TRBJ2-3): EPEVTQTPSHQVTQMGQEVILRCVPISNHLYFYWYRQILGQKVEFLVSFYNNEISEKSEIFDDQFSVERPDGSNFTLKIRSTKLEDSAMYFCATNRGTGGDTQYFGPGTRLTVL.

The V call is TRBV10-3, the J call TRBJ2-3; possibly TRBD2 for D (5 bases). This CDR3 is built from 14 residues. Trimming took off 8 bases at V and 0 bases at J, with 12 bases between the two ends. The germline CDR1 and CDR2 sequences are ENHRY and SYGVKD. The CDR3 bases are TGTGCCATCGTGGGAGAGCTTAGCACAGATACGCAGTATTTT. Translating it yields CAIVGELSTDTQYF.

The V call is TRBV12-5, the J call TRBJ1-6; 9 bases line up with TRBD1. V was clipped by 5 bases and J by 7 bases; unmatched bases: 6. Germline-derived CDR1 and CDR2 are LGHNT and FRNRAP. The CDR3 consists of 15 residues. The CDR3 DNA reads TGTGCTAGTGGTGAATCCGGGACAGGGAATTCACCCCTCCACTTT. This translates into CASGESGTGNSPLHF.

The V call is TRBV7-3, the J call TRBJ2-5; no definite D call. CDR1 SGHTA and CDR2 FQGTGA come from the germline V gene. Between the trimmed V and J ends, which lost 0 bases and 3 bases, there was a span of 5 bases. The length of the CDR3 is 13 residues. Here the CDR3 reads CASSLTAEETQYF. Written as DNA, the CDR3 is TGTGCCAGCAGCTTAACAGCTGAAGAGACCCAGTACTTC.

This chain joins TRBV15 and TRBJ1-1; D gene ambiguous. The CDR3 extends over 16 amino acids. Per the germline V gene, CDR1 is LNHNV and CDR2 is YYDKDF (reference sequence). Trimming took off 1 base at V and 0 bases at J, with 12 bases between the two ends. The CDR3 reads CATSRGGRGLNTEAFF. The DNA for the CDR3 is TGTGCCACCAGCAGAGGTGGTAGAGGCTTGAACACTGAAGCTTTCTTT.

This clonotype was detected only a few times. This chain uses TRBV7-3 with TRBJ2-5, with TRBD2 identical over 11 bases. CDR1 and CDR2 (germline): SGHTA, FQGTGA. Trimming cost V 5 bases and J 4 bases; bases outside gene matches: 3. This CDR3 contains 14 residues. The CDR3 DNA is TGTGCCAGCAGCGCAGGGACTAGCGGAGAGACCCAGTACTTC. Its translation: CASSAGTSGETQYF. The whole variable domain, filled in from reference TRBV7-3 and TRBJ2-5, reads GAGVSQTPSNKVTEKGKYVELRCDPISGHTALYWYRQSLGQGPEFLIYFQGTGAADDSGLPNDRFFAVRPEGSVSTLKIQRTERGDSAVYLCASSAGTSGETQYFGPGTRLLVL.

This clonotype has more than one count but fewer than ten. V and J are TRBV7-8 and TRBJ1-6; D remains unclear. V was trimmed by 1 base and J by 9 bases, leaving 7 bases between them. The V gene's germline CDR1 is SGHVS and CDR2 FQNEAQ. This CDR3 contains 13 residues. The CDR3 DNA reads as TGTGCCAGCAGCTTAGGGACTCTTTCACCCCTCCACTTT. Encoded protein: CASSLGTLSPLHF. The whole variable domain, remainder taken from reference TRBV7-8 and TRBJ1-6, is GAGVSQSPRYKVAKRGQDVALRCDPISGHVSLFWYQQALGQGPEFLTYFQNEAQLDKSGLPSDRFFAERPEGSVSTLKIQRTQQEDSAVYLCASSLGTLSPLHFGNGTRLTVT.

This clonotype has just a few counts. The DNA for the CDR3 is TGTGCCAGCAGCTTAAGGCATTCGGGACTAGACTCCTACGAGCAGTACTTC. Its protein is CASSLRHSGLDSYEQYF. The chain has TRBV7-2 and TRBJ2-7; TRBD2 matches at 8 bases. This CDR3 is 17 amino acids long. Germline V gene lookup returns CDR1 SGHTA and CDR2 FQGNSA. J lost 0 bases, V lost 2 bases, and 9 bases had no gene match.

This clonotype was picked up many times. The V and J genes are TRBV10-3 and TRBJ1-1; D gene unclear. V was pared by 2 bases and J by 1 base, with 5 bases between. The CDR3 runs to 13 residues. Germline assignment: CDR1 ENHRY and CDR2 SYGVKD. CDR3 amino acids: CAISERGNTEAFF. The CDR3 DNA sequence: TGTGCCATCAGTGAGCGCGGGAACACTGAAGCTTTCTTT.

The rearrangement links TRBV3-1 to TRBJ2-3; D possibly corresponds to TRBD2 (6 bases). Between the trimmed V and J ends, which lost 4 bases and 1 base, there was a span of 12 bases. This CDR3 region has 15 residues. CDR1 is LGHDT and CDR2 is YNNKEL in the germline V gene (reference sequence). In DNA form, the CDR3 reads TGTGCCAGCAGCCCCCTGCGGGGAGGCACAGATACGCAGTATTTT. Protein product: CASSPLRGGTDTQYF.

This clonotype was counted between two and nine times. V and J are TRBV27 and TRBJ1-6; 8 positions agree with TRBD1. The CDR3 is 15 amino acids. The V gene end was trimmed by 4 bases and the J gene end by 9 bases; junction bases not matched to a gene: 8. CDR1 and CDR2 from the germline V gene are MNHEY and SMNVEV (reference sequence). CDR3 sequence reads: CASSWGQVLRSPLHF. The CDR3 nucleotides are TGTGCCAGCAGTTGGGGACAGGTTCTTCGTTCACCCCTCCACTTT.

The chain uses TRBV3-1 and TRBJ2-1; D possibly corresponds to TRBD1 (6 bases). This CDR3 has 15 amino acids. Per germline, CDR1 LGHDT and CDR2 YNNKEL (reference sequence). With 4 bases removed from V and 2 bases from J, the gap between germline ends came to 12 bases. CDR3 region: CASSPTRTAYNEQFF. CDR3 in DNA: TGTGCCAGCAGCCCAACCCGGACAGCCTACAATGAGCAGTTCTTC.

The chain recombines TRBV12-3 or TRBV12-4 with TRBJ1-4, with a possible D match to TRBD1 (5 bases). Trimming pared 2 bases from V and 7 bases from J, leaving 14 bases between. The CDR3 is made up of 15 amino acids. CDR3: CASSLRVGRLEKLFF. The CDR3 DNA follows: TGTGCCAGCAGTTTAAGAGTGGGACGGCTTGAAAAACTGTTTTTT.

This clonotype was picked up many times. The chain employs TRBV7-2 and TRBJ2-7; D could derive from TRBD1 or TRBD2 (5 bases each). V dropped 3 bases and J dropped 3 bases, with 15 bases sitting between them. CDR1 and CDR2 from the germline V gene are SGHTA and FQGNSA. CDR3 size: 15 residues. CDR3 DNA sequence: TGTGCCAGCAGCTTCCCCGGGACGGGTTACTACGAGCAGTACTTC. It translates to CASSFPGTGYYEQYF.

The J gene is TRBJ2-2, the V gene TRBV7-2; D remains ambiguous. V was clipped by 1 base and J by 4 bases, with 13 bases between them. This CDR3 contains 16 residues. Looked up from germline, CDR1 is SGHTA and CDR2 is FQGNSA. The CDR3 DNA is TGTGCCAGCAGCTTAGTGCTGGATCTCAGCACCGGGGAGCTGTTTTTT. This gives the protein CASSLVLDLSTGELFF.

In its sample, this clonotype was seen a few times. The chain uses TRBV6-5 and TRBJ2-1, with D possibly called TRBD1 or TRBD2 (5 bases each). The CDR3 is 19 residues long. Per the germline V gene, CDR1 is MNHEY and CDR2 is SVGAGI. The ends were cut back, 2 bases at V and 0 bases at J, with 20 bases in the middle. CDR3 sequence (DNA): TGTGCCAGCAGTTACCGGTCGCTGGGGCGAGGGAGCTCCTACAATGAGCAGTTCTTC. Its translation is CASSYRSLGRGSSYNEQFF.

This chain links TRBV7-9 with TRBJ2-2, with 15 nucleotides matching TRBD2. Germline assignment: CDR1 SEHNR and CDR2 FQNEAQ (reference sequence). The CDR3 covers 20 residues. V shed 4 bases and J 4 bases; nucleotides not matched to a gene: 13. The DNA for the CDR3 is TGTGCCAGCAGCTCACCCCCCCGGACTAGCGGGAGGGGAGGCACCGGGGAGCTGTTTTTT. Protein: CASSSPPRTSGRGGTGELFF.

The sample holds many counts of this clonotype. This chain uses TRBV19 with TRBJ1-5, with D possibly TRBD1 on 5 matching bases. There are 15 residues in the CDR3. Trimming took 7 bases from V and 5 from J, leaving 18 bases between them. CDR1 is LNHDA, CDR2 SQIVND, per germline (reference sequence). The CDR3 spells CASTPTGEGHQPQHF. The CDR3 bases are TGTGCCAGTACCCCAACGGGGGAGGGCCATCAGCCCCAGCATTTT.

The chain joins TRBV7-2 to TRBJ2-2; D tentatively reads TRBD1 or TRBD2 (5 bases each). CDR3 size: 15 residues. Trimming took 5 bases from V and 2 from J, leaving 12 bases between them. CDR1 is SGHTA and CDR2 is FQGNSA in the germline V gene. Here the CDR3 reads CASSEGLANTGELFF. CDR3 nucleotides: TGTGCCAGCAGCGAGGGGCTAGCAAACACCGGGGAGCTGTTTTTT. Variable domain in full (rest from reference TRBV7-2 and TRBJ2-2): GAGVSQSPSNKVTEKGKDVELRCDPISGHTALYWYRQSLGQGLEFLIYFQGNSAPDKSGLPSDRFSAERTGGSVSTLTIQRTQQEDSAVYLCASSEGLANTGELFFGEGSRLTVL.

This chain uses TRBV6-1 with TRBJ1-2, with D maybe TRBD1 (6 bases). The CDR3 runs 14 residues. Trimming took 5 bases from V and 4 from J, leaving 14 bases between them. From germline, CDR1 is MNHNS and CDR2 SASEGT. Here the CDR3 DNA reads TGTGCCAGCAGTTACGTGCAGGGGCTCTATGGCTACACCTTC. This sequence encodes CASSYVQGLYGYTF.